Shown below are 23 T cell receptor beta chains from a single sample sequenced in a study of T-cell memory formation after mild COVID-19. TCRdb independently ran MiXCR on the 5' RACE reads; one entry per CDR3 protein. The table shows some 450,000 distinct CDR3 sequences, with around 20% occurring only once. The material sequenced was PBMCs or a T cell subset sorted from them (not recorded which). These receptors came from an adult woman who had mild COVID-19 (a few samples of this study predate the infection). Cell type and time point are not known.

This clonotype was seen at least ten times. This chain links TRBV20-1 with TRBJ1-2, with unresolved D. V gave up 7 bases and J gave up 4 bases, with 10 bases separating them. The CDR3 totals 11 residues. Germline V gene sequence: CDR1 DFQATT, CDR2 SNEGSKA (reference sequence). CDR3 region: CSGSDLYGYTF. CDR3 DNA sequence: TGCAGTGGCTCGGATCTCTATGGCTACACCTTC.

CDR3 protein: CASSFSGGTKETQYF. The CDR3 bases are TGTGCCAGCAGCTTTAGCGGGGGGACTAAAGAGACCCAGTACTTC. J is TRBJ2-5 and V is TRBV7-8, with 10 bases identical to TRBD2. Germline V gene sequence: CDR1 SGHVS, CDR2 FQNEAQ. The ends lost 3 bases at V and 3 bases at J; junction bases unmatched: 4. The CDR3 is 15 amino acids.

The rearrangement joins TRBV10-3 to TRBJ2-3; TRBD2 agrees at 7 bases. CDR1 ENHRY and CDR2 SYGVKD come from the germline V gene. V lost 2 bases to trimming and J lost 8 bases; unmatched junction nucleotides: 7. The CDR3 is 14 amino acids. As DNA, the CDR3 is TGTGCCATCAGTGAGCGGGAGGCCGGGGGTACGCAGTATTTT. Translating gives CAISEREAGGTQYF.

This clonotype appeared a few times. V is TRBV5-1 and J is TRBJ2-5, with D perhaps TRBD1 or TRBD2 (5 bases each). Germline V gene sequence: CDR1 SGHRS, CDR2 YFSETQ. Trimming pared 4 bases from V and 2 bases from J, leaving 12 bases between. The CDR3 length is 14 residues. The DNA of the CDR3 is TGCGCCAGCAGCGTTGGGGACCTACAAGAGACCCAGTACTTC. Translation: CASSVGDLQETQYF.

The chain links TRBV4-3 to TRBJ2-7; 8 bases fit TRBD2. The CDR3 contains 15 residues. V shed 3 bases, J shed 5 bases, and the junction held 9 bases outside the gene matches. Germline CDR1 LGHNA, CDR2 YSLEER. CDR3 DNA: TGCGCCAGCAGCCAGGCACTAGCGGACCTGAACGAGCAGTACTTC. This codes for CASSQALADLNEQYF.

Comment on this clonotype: Compared with germline, one end of the junction differs, possibly owing to a read error. V gene TRBV7-7 combines with J gene TRBJ2-5, with D possibly being TRBD2 (5 bases). CDR3 length: 14 residues. The germline CDR1 and CDR2 sequences are SSHAT and FNYEAQ (reference sequence). The DNA for the CDR3 is TGTGCTAGCAGCTTAAGGATGGAGCGGGAGACCCAGTACTTC. Protein sequence: CASSLRMERETQYF.

This clonotype turned up a few times. The J gene is TRBJ2-7, the V gene TRBV11-2; 7 nucleotides align to TRBD2. The V gene end was trimmed by 0 bases and the J gene end by 4 bases; junction bases not matched to a gene: 6. CDR1 SGHAT and CDR2 FQNNGV come from the germline V gene. This CDR3 is built from 15 residues. Written as DNA, the CDR3 is TGTGCCAGCAGCTTAGATCGAGCGGGACCTTACGAGCAGTACTTC. This codes for CASSLDRAGPYEQYF.

The CDR3 is CASSFSGTVKGTQYF. In nucleotides, the CDR3 is TGTGCCAGCAGCTTTTCAGGGACAGTCAAGGGGACCCAGTACTTC. This rearrangement joins TRBV5-4 to TRBJ2-5, with 7 bases lining up with TRBD1. The V gene end was trimmed by 2 bases and the J gene end by 7 bases; junction bases not matched to a gene: 11. The CDR3 contains 15 residues. The V gene's germline CDR1 is SGHNT and CDR2 YYREEE (reference sequence). The whole variable domain, filled in from reference TRBV5-4 and TRBJ2-5, reads ETGVTQSPTHLIKTRGQQVTLRCSSQSGHNTVSWYQQALGQGPQFIFQYYREEENGRGNFPPRFSGLQFPNYSSELNVNALELDDSALYLCASSFSGTVKGTQYFGPGTRLLVL.

The V and J genes are TRBV20-1 and TRBJ1-4; D is possibly TRBD1 (5 bases). The CDR3 consists of 14 residues. V gave up 5 bases and J gave up 8 bases, with 18 bases separating them. Germline V gene lookup returns CDR1 DFQATT and CDR2 SNEGSKA (reference sequence). The CDR3 nucleotides read TGCAGTGCTTTTCGGGACGGGGAACGGGAAAAACTGTTTTTT. As protein: CSAFRDGEREKLFF.

The chain combines TRBV28 with TRBJ1-2; D possibly corresponds to TRBD1 (5 bases). Trimming removed 4 bases from V and 4 bases from J, with 13 bases in between. The CDR3 spans 14 residues. Germline lookup yields CDR1 MDHEN and CDR2 SYDVKM. CDR3 protein: CASSSTQGVYGYTF. The CDR3 DNA sequence: TGTGCCAGCAGTTCCACGCAGGGTGTCTATGGCTACACCTTC.

The chain carries TRBV9 and TRBJ2-2; the D is unclear. CDR1 and CDR2 (germline): SGDLS, YYNGEE. V shed 0 bases and J shed 2 bases, with 11 bases lying between them. This CDR3 is built from 16 residues. The CDR3 DNA reads TGTGCCAGCAGCGTAGAGGCTAACCTCAACACCGGGGAGCTGTTTTTT. Translating gives CASSVEANLNTGELFF.

This clonotype was counted only a few times. CDR3 in DNA: TGTGCCAGCAGCCGAGGGACTAGCGGGAGTCAGCAGTACTTC. Translation: CASSRGTSGSQQYF. The chain is built from TRBV12-3 or TRBV12-4 and TRBJ2-7; 14 bases are shared with TRBD2. This CDR3 is built from 14 residues. V was clipped by 6 bases and J by 8 bases; unmatched bases: 6.

This clonotype was seen more than once but under ten times. At one end the junction does not follow the germline gene, possibly because of a read error. The chain recombines TRBV7-9 with TRBJ1-1; TRBD1 aligns across 9 bases. The CDR3 totals 11 residues. Germline values: CDR1 SEHNR, CDR2 FQNEAQ (reference sequence). This chain's CDR3 is CASSLAGQGVF. Here the CDR3 DNA reads TGTGCCAGCAGCTTAGCGGGACAGGGCGTCTTT.

The chain employs TRBV7-6 and TRBJ2-7; D is perhaps TRBD1 or TRBD2 (5 bases each). The CDR3 length is 16 residues. CDR1 SGHVS and CDR2 FNYEAQ come from the germline V gene. V gave up 5 bases and J gave up 2 bases, with 19 bases separating them. CDR3 coding DNA: TGTGCCAGCAGCAATCCGCCCGGGACGGACACCTACGAGCAGTACTTC. This translates into CASSNPPGTDTYEQYF.

This clonotype was observed a few times. J is TRBJ2-1 and V is TRBV11-2; no definite D call. Germline values: CDR1 SGHAT, CDR2 FQNNGV. The V and J ends lost 2 bases and 8 bases respectively, with 19 bases between them. The CDR3 loop spans 16 amino acids. This CDR3 reads CASSLKRTEKGDEQFF. CDR3 bases: TGTGCCAGCAGCTTAAAAAGGACGGAAAAGGGCGATGAGCAGTTCTTC.

In this sample, this clonotype turned up a few times. V usage is TRBV9 and J usage is TRBJ2-1, with TRBD2 matching over 11 bases. In germline, CDR1 is SGDLS, CDR2 YYNGEE. V dropped 3 bases and J dropped 4; count of bases not matched to a gene: 9. The CDR3 runs to 17 residues. CDR3 DNA: TGTGCCAGCAGCGAGATACAGGGACTAGCGGAATACAATGAGCAGTTCTTC. This codes for CASSEIQGLAEYNEQFF.

This clonotype was picked up many times. This chain joins TRBV20-1 and TRBJ2-5; D unclear. Germline values: CDR1 DFQATT, CDR2 SNEGSKA (reference sequence). The V gene lost 3 bases and the J gene lost 0 bases, with 11 bases spanning the gap. There are 14 residues in the CDR3. The CDR3 is CSASARPDQETQYF. CDR3 nucleotide sequence: TGCAGTGCTAGTGCCCGACCGGACCAAGAGACCCAGTACTTC.

As regards this clonotype: The junction differs from germline at one of its ends, possibly a read error. V is TRBV5-5 and J is TRBJ1-2; D is unresolved. CDR1 and CDR2 (germline): SGHKS, YYEKEE (reference sequence). The CDR3 is made up of 14 amino acids. The CDR3 protein is CASTLTGASGGYTF. Here the CDR3 DNA reads TGTGCCAGCACCTTGACGGGCGCGAGTGGTGGCTACACCTTC. Full variable domain (remainder filled in from reference TRBV5-5 and TRBJ1-2): DAGVTQSPTHLIKTRGQQVTLRCSPISGHKSVSWYQQVLGQGPQFIFQYYEKEERGRGNFPDRFSARQFPNYSSELNVNALLLGDSALYLCASTLTGASGGYTFGSGTRLTVV.

In this sample, this clonotype turned up a few times. V and J are TRBV4-3 and TRBJ2-1, with D possibly TRBD1 on 6 matching bases. Germline assignment: CDR1 LGHNA and CDR2 YSLEER. V was shortened by 2 bases and J by 12 bases, with 14 bases between the two germline ends. There are 13 residues in the CDR3. The chain's CDR3 is CASSQPDRMGQFF. The CDR3 DNA reads TGCGCCAGCAGCCAACCCGACAGGATGGGGCAGTTCTTC.

The chain has TRBV9 and TRBJ1-5; TRBD1 agrees at 9 bases. This CDR3 contains 14 residues. The trim removed 3 bases at V and 6 bases at J, leaving 4 bases unmatched. From germline, CDR1 is SGDLS and CDR2 YYNGEE. Written as DNA, the CDR3 is TGTGCCAGCAGCGATACAGGGGGCAGTCAGCCCCAGCATTTT. Translating gives CASSDTGGSQPQHF.

This clonotype was counted only a few times. The CDR3 sequence: CASSLSSGSKGNTIYF. Written as DNA, the CDR3 is TGCGCCAGCAGCTTGTCGTCCGGTTCAAAAGGAAACACCATATATTTT. The chain uses TRBV5-1 and TRBJ1-3, with D unresolved. CDR3 size: 16 residues. Trimming pared 1 base from V and 4 bases from J, leaving 15 bases between. The germline V gene encodes CDR1 SGHRS and CDR2 YFSETQ.

The table lists this clonotype with a few counts. This sequence joins TRBV4-3 and TRBJ2-3, with 8 nucleotides matching TRBD1. Germline CDR1 and CDR2: LGHNA and YSLEER. Germline trimming cut 2 bases from V and 6 bases from J; bases unmatched to any gene: 4. The CDR3 is 14 residues long. The DNA of the CDR3 is TGCGCCAGCAGCCAAAGAGGACAGGGTGATACGCAGTATTTT. Its translation: CASSQRGQGDTQYF.

This clonotype was seen a handful of times. The genes are TRBV20-1 and TRBJ1-5; D is possibly TRBD1 (5 bases). CDR3 length: 16 amino acids. V lost 4 bases and J 0 bases, leaving 16 bases between the germline ends. Germline CDR1 DFQATT, CDR2 SNEGSKA (reference sequence). CDR3 residues: CSAIPPTAYSNQPQHF. CDR3 sequence (DNA): TGCAGTGCTATTCCCCCGACAGCTTATAGCAATCAGCCCCAGCATTTT.